The clone carrying this T cell receptor (beta chain) was picked up a small number of times. Its antigen is unknown. The protocol attached unique molecular identifiers to individual cDNA molecules. TCRdb re-called the 5' RACE reads with MiXCR, one entry per CDR3 protein. The sample records 45,000 to 70,000 distinct CDR3 sequences, roughly 10% being singletons. These data come from a study of early T cells in non-severe SARS-CoV-2 infection. Study-level information: The chains were unpaired, and the sequenced material was bulk RNA from unsorted whole blood. Notes on the study in general: There was a bias toward anti-spike CD8 responses in VDJdb matching, which missed private and CD4 specificities.

Sequencing was carried out using whole blood. The receptor was isolated from an adult who was a healthcare worker with PCR-confirmed SARS-CoV-2 infection or an uninfected control (not recorded which).

CDR3 amino acids: CASSPRDRGTNIQYF. As DNA, the CDR3 is TGCGCCAGCAGCCCACGGGACAGAGGTACAAACATTCAGTACTTC. V gene TRBV5-1 combines with J gene TRBJ2-4; 7 positions agree with TRBD1. The CDR3 consists of 15 residues. Unmatched junction bases numbered 10, after V lost 4 bases and J lost 6 bases. Looked up from germline, CDR1 is SGHRS and CDR2 is YFSETQ.